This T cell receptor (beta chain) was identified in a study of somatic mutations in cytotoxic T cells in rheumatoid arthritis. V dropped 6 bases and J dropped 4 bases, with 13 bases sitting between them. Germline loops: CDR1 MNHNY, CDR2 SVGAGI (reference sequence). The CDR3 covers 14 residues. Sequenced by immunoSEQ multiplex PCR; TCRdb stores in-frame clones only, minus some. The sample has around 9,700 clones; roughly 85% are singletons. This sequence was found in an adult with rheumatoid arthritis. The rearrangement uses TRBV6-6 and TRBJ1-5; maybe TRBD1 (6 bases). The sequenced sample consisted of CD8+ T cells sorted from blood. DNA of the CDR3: TGTGCCAGCAGAGAGGGGGGTTCGAATCAGCCCCAGCATTTT. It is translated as CASREGGSNQPQHF.